This is a list of T cell receptor beta chains from one sample in a study of T cell changes during pregnancy in multiple sclerosis. The assay was immunoSEQ multiplex PCR, and TCRdb's table has in-frame clones only and misses some. This sample has approximately 30,000 clones, with 90% found just once. Sequenced material: CD8+ T cells from peripheral blood mononuclear cells, taken before pregnancy. Receptors were obtained from a female donor with multiple sclerosis, enrolled in a pregnancy study. Each CDR3 is given with its conserved first and last residue. The D gene is left open where the match is weak. Clone size is not always given. Where it is, it says once, few, many or a class for expanded clones.

>TRBV11-3|TRBJ1-1|NA|NA
CASSLDGGTEAFF
TGTGCCAGCAGCTTAGACGGTGGCACTGAAGCTTTCTTT
>TRBV6-1|TRBJ1-6|once|NA
CASMGAPNSPLHF
TGTGCCAGCATGGGGGCCCCTAATTCACCCCTCCACTTT
>TRBV4-1|TRBJ2-7|NA|TRBD2
CASSRGTSGSDEQYF
TGCGCCAGCAGCCGTGGGACTAGCGGGAGTGACGAGCAGTACTTC
>TRBV9|TRBJ2-1|NA|NA
CASSFSGGHNEQFF
TGTGCCAGCAGCTTTTCGGGGGGCCACAATGAGCAGTTCTTC
>TRBV2|TRBJ2-7|NA|NA
CASLPGTPSYEQYF
TGTGCCAGCTTGCCCGGGACTCCCTCCTACGAGCAGTACTTC
>TRBV27|TRBJ2-1|NA|TRBD1
CASSLGQGNEQFF
TGTGCCAGCAGTCTGGGACAGGGGAATGAGCAGTTCTTC
>TRBV19|TRBJ2-1|NA|NA
CASSIDGKYNEQFF
TGTGCCAGTAGTATAGACGGGAAATACAATGAGCAGTTCTTC
>TRBV2|TRBJ2-1|NA|TRBD2
CASGTSGTNEQFF
TGTGCCAGCGGGACTAGCGGGACCAATGAGCAGTTCTTC
>TRBV5-4|TRBJ2-3|NA|TRBD1
CASSRTGGVRDTQYF
TGTGCCAGCAGCCGGACAGGGGGCGTGAGAGATACGCAGTATTTT
>TRBV5-5|TRBJ2-5|NA|NA
CASSLFVVQETQYF
TGTGCCAGCAGCTTGTTTGTTGTACAAGAGACCCAGTACTTC
>TRBV9|TRBJ2-7|NA|NA
CASSVAATSFYEQYF
TGTGCCAGCAGCGTAGCTGCCACTAGCTTCTACGAGCAGTACTTC
>TRBV11-2|TRBJ2-3|NA|NA
CASSRATGQSTDTQYF
TGTGCCAGCAGCCGCGCGACAGGACAAAGCACAGATACGCAGTATTTT
>TRBV4-1|TRBJ2-3|NA|NA
CASSQGSTDTQYF
TGCGCCAGCAGCCAAGGTAGTACAGATACGCAGTATTTT
>TRBV7-2|TRBJ1-2|once|NA
CASSLWVIAGDYGYTF
TGTGCCAGCAGCTTATGGGTGATAGCAGGGGACTATGGCTACACCTTC